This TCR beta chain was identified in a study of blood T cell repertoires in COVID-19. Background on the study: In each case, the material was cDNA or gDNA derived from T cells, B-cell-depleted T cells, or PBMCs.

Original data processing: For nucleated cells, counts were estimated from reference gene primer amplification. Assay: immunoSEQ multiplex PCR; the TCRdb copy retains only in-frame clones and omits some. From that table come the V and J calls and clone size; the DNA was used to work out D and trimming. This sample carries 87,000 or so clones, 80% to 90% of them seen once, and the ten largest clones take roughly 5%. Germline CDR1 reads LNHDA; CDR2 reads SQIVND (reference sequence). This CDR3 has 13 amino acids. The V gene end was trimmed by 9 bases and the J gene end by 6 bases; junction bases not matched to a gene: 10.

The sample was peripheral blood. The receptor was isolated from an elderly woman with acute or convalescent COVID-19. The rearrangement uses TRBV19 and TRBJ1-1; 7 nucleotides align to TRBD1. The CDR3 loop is CASKTGRRAEAFF. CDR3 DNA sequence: TGTGCCAGCAAGACAGGGAGAAGGGCTGAAGCTTTCTTT.